The TCR beta chain described here comes from a study of graft-versus-host responses after intestinal transplantation. Background on the study: As for transplant type, recipients had multivisceral, liver-intestinal, or isolated intestinal grafts. Induction using anti-thymocyte globulin, followed by tacrolimus and steroids for two to three years, was given to all recipients.

The table lists this clone with a count of one. As yet, its antigen is unknown. The table came from immunoSEQ multiplex PCR; TCRdb's copy has only in-frame clones and leaves some out. Seen here are 35,000 to 45,000 clones, approximately 93% observed once, and the top ten hold 3.5% to 4%. The CDR3 spans 13 residues. In germline, CDR1 is MRHNA, CDR2 SNTAGT. V lost 4 bases to trimming and J lost 13 bases; unmatched junction nucleotides: 3. Study-wide results and limits: Early HvG declines after transplant were associated with peak circulating GvH clone levels. Individuals carrying graft-donor T cell macrochimerism showed high graft-versus-host to host-versus-graft clonal ratios in allografts.

This chain joins TRBV6-4 and TRBJ1-6, with 11 bases matching TRBD1. Sequencing used PBMCs, obtained 700 to 850 days after intestinal transplantation. The TCR was taken from a human patient who received an intestinal transplant, so some T cells may come from the graft donor. The CDR3: CASSAGQGGPLHF. CDR3 bases: TGTGCCAGCAGTGCGGGACAGGGGGGGCCCCTCCACTTT.